The 9 T cell receptor beta chains below were found in one sample sequenced in a study of siplizumab effects on memory and regulatory T cells. Using immunoSEQ multiplex PCR, the repertoire was profiled, and TCRdb retains in-frame clones only, with some absent. The sample has 80,000 to 130,000 clones; 75% to 95% are singletons. Sample: CD4+ T cells sorted from blood. The receptors here all came from a human donor in good health. Some clones in this sample may be carry-over from other donors' samples.

This clone was observed once. The junction departs from germline at one end; a sequencing error may be responsible. The rearrangement uses TRBV6-1 and TRBJ2-6; D not resolved. Germline-derived CDR1 and CDR2 are MNHNS and SASEGT. The CDR3 spans 15 residues. DNA for the CDR3: TGTGCCAGCAACAATGTCGGCTCTCGGGCCAACGTCCTGACTTTC. Translating gives CASNNVGSRANVLTF.

The chain employs TRBV5-4 and TRBJ2-2, with TRBD1 matching 9 bases. The CDR3 is 15 residues long. Germline V gene lookup returns CDR1 SGHNT and CDR2 YYREEE (reference sequence). After removal of 0 bases from V and 5 bases from J, the junction contained 2 bases not matched to a gene. The CDR3 bases are TGTGCCAGCAGCTTGGGCGGACAGGGGACCGGGGAGCTGTTTTTT. Amino acid sequence: CASSLGGQGTGELFF.

In this sample, this clone turned up once. The chain joins TRBV29-1 to TRBJ2-7; no firm D call. Germline V gives CDR1 SQVTM, CDR2 ANQGSEA. Trimming shortened V by 4 bases and J by 7 bases, and 17 bases separated the two germline ends. The CDR3 has 13 amino acids. The CDR3 spells CSVGKDPRGEQYF. The CDR3 DNA follows: TGCAGCGTTGGGAAGGACCCACGTGGGGAGCAGTACTTC.

This clone was found once. This chain uses TRBV7-3 with TRBJ2-1; D gene ambiguous. With 5 bases removed from V and 7 bases from J, the gap between germline ends came to 12 bases. Germline CDR1 is SGHTA and CDR2 is FQGTGA. The CDR3 sequence is 13 residues long. The CDR3 DNA sequence: TGTGCCAGCAGCCGAGCTGTGGGAAATGAGCAGTTCTTC. Its translation: CASSRAVGNEQFF.

This chain connects TRBV11-2 to TRBJ2-3; D is perhaps TRBD1 (5 bases). Germline V gene lookup returns CDR1 SGHAT and CDR2 FQNNGV. Between the trimmed V and J ends, which lost 5 bases and 0 bases, there was a span of 12 bases. The length of the CDR3 is 15 residues. CDR3 nucleotides: TGTGCCAGCAGCGTTGGGGCGGTGAGCACAGATACGCAGTATTTT. Translated, it gives CASSVGAVSTDTQYF.

This chain joins TRBV6-5 and TRBJ2-7; 7 bases align to TRBD1. CDR1 is MNHEY, CDR2 SVGAGI, per germline. The CDR3 has 13 amino acids. V shed 5 bases, J shed 2 bases, and the junction held 3 bases outside the gene matches. The CDR3: CASSRTGAYEQYF. The CDR3 nucleotides are TGTGCCAGCAGTCGGACAGGTGCCTACGAGCAGTACTTC.

This clone was picked up one time. This chain connects TRBV19 to TRBJ2-3, with 7 bases aligning to TRBD2. The CDR3 totals 15 residues. Germline CDR1 and CDR2: LNHDA and SQIVND (reference sequence). V lost 6 bases and J lost 2; bases outside the gene matches: 8. This CDR3 reads CASSLGTIDTDTQYF. DNA of the CDR3: TGTGCCAGTAGCCTCGGGACTATTGACACAGATACGCAGTATTTT.

This chain joins TRBV6-5 and TRBJ1-5; 7 bases are shared with TRBD1. Trimming cost V 9 bases and J 3 bases; bases outside gene matches: 2. Germline V gives CDR1 MNHEY, CDR2 SVGAGI. The CDR3 has 12 residues. CDR3 in DNA: TGTGCCAGTGGGACAGCCAATCAGCCCCAGCATTTT. Translating gives CASGTANQPQHF.

The chain employs TRBV28 and TRBJ2-7; maybe TRBD2 (6 bases). CDR1 is MDHEN and CDR2 is SYDVKM in the germline V gene. The CDR3 is made up of 14 amino acids. The V gene lost 2 bases and the J gene lost 4 bases, with 12 bases spanning the gap. In nucleotides, the CDR3 is TGTGCCAGCAGTTTACCCCTAGCGCCTTACGAGCAGTACTTC. Its protein is CASSLPLAPYEQYF.